The present T cell receptor (beta chain) was sequenced within a study of CD8 T cells in Susac syndrome. Germline V CDR1 and CDR2: PRHDT, FYEKMQ (reference sequence). The CDR3 extends over 14 amino acids. V dropped 5 bases and J dropped 1 base, with 10 bases sitting between them. Random hexamers primed reverse transcription of about 0.45 to 1 ug RNA. MiXCR, run by TCRdb on the immunoSEQ multiplex PCR reads, gives a single entry per CDR3 protein. The sample has about 80,000 distinct CDR3 sequences, roughly 91% seen once. This sequence originates from a human donor with Susac syndrome. The gene calls are TRBV13 and TRBJ2-3, with D perhaps TRBD1 (6 bases). Sequenced input: CD4+ T cells from PBMCs. DNA of the CDR3: TGTGCCAGCAGCACTCGACAGGGCACAGATACGCAGTATTTT. This translates into CASSTRQGTDTQYF. The full variable domain, its missing parts supplied by reference TRBV13 and TRBJ2-3, is AAGVIQSPRHLIKEKRETATLKCYPIPRHDTVYWYQQGPGQDPQFLISFYEKMQSDKGSIPDRFSAQQFSDYHSELNMSSLELGDSALYFCASSTRQGTDTQYFGPGTRLTVL.